A selection of T cell receptor beta chains follows, all from one sample in a study of blood T cell repertoires in COVID-19. Profiling relied on immunoSEQ multiplex PCR, and the TCRdb table lists in-frame clones only, not all of them. The data hold 250,000 to 300,000 clones, with 80% to 85% observed a single time. The sample taken for sequencing was peripheral blood. The source of these receptors is a woman aged 55-70 years with active or convalescent COVID-19. CDR3s include the opening cysteine and the closing phenylalanine or tryptophan. A D gene is named only where the DNA matches it firmly. The size field is filled for only some rows; it gives once, few, many or a size class.

clone_size j_call v_call d_call cdr3_nt cdr3_aa
. TRBJ1-4 TRBV21-1 . TGTGCCAGCAGCCCGGTAGGGGACAGGGCACCATTCGCAACTAATGAAAAACTGTTTTTT CASSPVGDRAPFATNEKLFF
once TRBJ2-7 TRBV6-4 TRBD1 TGTGCCAGCAGCAAAGGACAGGGCGCCTACGAGCAGTACTTC CASSKGQGAYEQYF
. TRBJ1-1 TRBV7-3 . TGTGCCAGCAGCGGAATCCCAGGGGCGAACACTGAAGCTTTCTTT CASSGIPGANTEAFF
. TRBJ1-2 TRBV6-5 . TGTGCCAGCAGTCCCCAGGGGCCCTATGGCTACACCTTC CASSPQGPYGYTF
. TRBJ1-2 TRBV30 TRBD1 TGTGCCTGGAGTTTTGACAGGGGAGGTGGCTACACCTTC CAWSFDRGGGYTF
. TRBJ1-4 TRBV5-5 . TGTGCCAGCAGCTTGGAAAGACAGTCAACTAATGAAAAACTGTTTTTT CASSLERQSTNEKLFF
. TRBJ2-2 TRBV5-1 . TGCGCCAGCAGCACAGCGAACACCGGGGAGCTGTTTTTT CASSTANTGELFF
. TRBJ2-5 TRBV5-4 TRBD2 TGTGCCAGCAGCTTGAGCCTAGCGGAAGAGACCCAGTACTTC CASSLSLAEETQYF
. TRBJ1-3 TRBV6-5 TRBD1 TGTGCCAGCAGCCGACAGGGGCGATCTGGAAACACCATATATTTT CASSRQGRSGNTIYF
. TRBJ2-3 TRBV7-2 TRBD2 TGTGCCAGCAGCCCAAGGGGGACTAGCGGGAGCACAGATACGCAGTATTTT CASSPRGTSGSTDTQYF
. TRBJ2-7 TRBV15 . TGTGCCACCAGCAGAGATCGAAGAGACTCCTACGAGCAGTACTTC CATSRDRRDSYEQYF
. TRBJ1-2 TRBV7-6 TRBD1 TGTGCCAGCAGCCCGCCCGGACAGGCCCACTATGGCTACACCTTC CASSPPGQAHYGYTF
few TRBJ1-1 TRBV5-5 . TGTGCCAGCAGCAATCAAGAGGTGCCTGAAGCTTTCTTT CASSNQEVPEAFF
. TRBJ1-1 TRBV4-1 . TGCGCCAGCAGCCAAGATCAGGGTTATGGCACTGAAGCTTTCTTT CASSQDQGYGTEAFF
. TRBJ1-2 TRBV19 . TGTGCCAGTAGTATAGAGGTGGCCGGCTACACCTTC CASSIEVAGYTF
. TRBJ1-3 TRBV7-9 . TGTGCCAGCAGCCCCACTCAGGGTCACGGAAACACCATATATTTT CASSPTQGHGNTIYF
. TRBJ1-5 TRBV6-5 . TGTGCCAGCAGTTACACAGGCAAGCAGCCCCAGCATTTT CASSYTGKQPQHF
. TRBJ2-3 TRBV6-5 TRBD2 TGTGCCAGCAGTTATCCGACACGGGGGGCAGATACGCAGTATTTT CASSYPTRGADTQYF
. TRBJ2-7 TRBV4-1 . TGCGCCAGCAGCCACGCTCCCACAGGGTACCCCTACGAGCAGTACTTC CASSHAPTGYPYEQYF
. TRBJ1-2 TRBV29-1 TRBD1 TGCAGCGTTGATCGCAGGGGGGATGGCTACACCTTC CSVDRRGDGYTF
few TRBJ2-3 TRBV21-1 . TGTGCCAGCAGCAGTTCAACGGGGGTGGTGGCAGATACGCAGTATTTT CASSSSTGVVADTQYF
few TRBJ1-5 TRBV7-2 TRBD1 TGTGCCAGCAGCTTAGTCAGGGGGAACAATCAGCCCCAGCATTTT CASSLVRGNNQPQHF
. TRBJ2-2 TRBV7-9 . TGTGCCAGCAGCCCCAGGGTTGTGGGAACGGACACCGGGGAGCTGTTTTTT CASSPRVVGTDTGELFF
once TRBJ2-6 TRBV19 . TGTGCCAGTAGCGCCCAGGGGACTGGGGCCAACGTCCTGACTTTC CASSAQGTGANVLTF
. TRBJ2-7 TRBV5-1 TRBD2 TGCGCCAGCGGGAATTTAGCGGGGGAAGGCGAGCAGTACTTC CASGNLAGEGEQYF
. TRBJ2-7 TRBV15 . TGTGCCACCAGCAGATCTCGGACTCACTCCTACGAGCAGTACTTC CATSRSRTHSYEQYF
. TRBJ2-1 TRBV14 . TGTGCCAGCAGCCAAGCCCGGGGGACTCTCACACACAATGAGCAGTTCTTC CASSQARGTLTHNEQFF
. TRBJ1-1 TRBV27 . TGTGCCAGCAGCTCTCTCGACTCTCCTCGACAGACTGAAGCTTTCTTT CASSSLDSPRQTEAFF
. TRBJ2-7 TRBV28 TRBD1 TGTGCCAGCAGTGGGACGGGGACAGTCGACGAGCAGTACTTC CASSGTGTVDEQYF
. TRBJ2-7 TRBV18 TRBD2 TGTGCCAGCTCATCCGGGACCCCGGGGGGCGAGCAGTACTTC CASSSGTPGGEQYF
. TRBJ1-5 TRBV28 . TGTGCCAGCAGTTTATGGGCGGGGGATAGCAATCAGCCCCAGCATTTT CASSLWAGDSNQPQHF
. TRBJ1-1 TRBV30 . TGTGCCTGGAAGAGGGCGAACACTGAAGCTTTCTTT CAWKRANTEAFF
. TRBJ2-7 TRBV7-3 TRBD2 TGTGCCAGCAGCTTAGGTTTTGGCGGGGGGCCCTACGAGCAGTACTTC CASSLGFGGGPYEQYF
. TRBJ1-2 TRBV5-1 . TGCGCCAGCAGCCCATCGGGACGCGGGGAAGGAGGCTACACCTTC CASSPSGRGEGGYTF
. TRBJ2-5 TRBV6-2/TRBV6-3 TRBD2 TGTGCCAGCAGTTACTCCCTAGCTGTAAGCGGGGAGCAAGAGACCCAGTACTTC CASSYSLAVSGEQETQYF
. TRBJ2-5 TRBV7-2 TRBD2 TGTGCCAGCAGCTTAGTGGCGGGGGTCAGGGAGACCCAGTACTTC CASSLVAGVRETQYF
. TRBJ1-1 TRBV10-3 . TGTGCCATCAGCCCCGGACAGTTGAACACTGAAGCTTTCTTT CAISPGQLNTEAFF
. TRBJ1-2 TRBV10-1 . TGCGCCAGCAGTTCGCCCGGACAGCCGGTCTATGGCTACACCTTC CASSSPGQPVYGYTF
. TRBJ1-2 TRBV12-3/TRBV12-4 . TGTGCCAGCAGTTACGGACAGTATGGCTACACCTTC CASSYGQYGYTF
. TRBJ2-7 TRBV11-2 TRBD2 TGTGCCAGCAGCTTACTGACCGGACTAGCGGGGTTGCAGTACTTC CASSLLTGLAGLQYF
. TRBJ1-4 TRBV30 TRBD1 TGTGCCTGGACCCCGGGACAGGTTATTGAAAAACTGTTTTTT CAWTPGQVIEKLFF
. TRBJ2-3 TRBV12-2 . TGTGCAAGTCGCTTACGTAGGGAGCGTGGACGGCCTCGGAAGGATAGCACAGATACGCAGTATTTT CASRLRRERGRPRKDSTDTQYF
. TRBJ2-7 TRBV25-1 TRBD1 TGTGCCAGCAGGGGACAGGGAGACTCCTACGAGCAGTACTTC CASRGQGDSYEQYF
. TRBJ2-5 TRBV7-3 TRBD2 TGTGCCAGCAGCTTAACGAGCGGGGGGCAAGAGACCCAGTACTTC CASSLTSGGQETQYF
. TRBJ2-1 TRBV20-1 TRBD2 TGCAGTGCTAGTCAGTGGGTCAGCGGGGGAGCTGAGCAGTTCTTC CSASQWVSGGAEQFF
. TRBJ2-3 TRBV4-3 . TGCGCCAGCAGCGAAGTGGTCAGGTCGACAGATACGCAGTATTTT CASSEVVRSTDTQYF
once TRBJ2-3 TRBV7-2 TRBD2 TGTGCCAGCAGCTTAGAGGGCGGGGGGGCGCTTACGCAGTATTTT CASSLEGGGALTQYF
. TRBJ1-1 TRBV12-1 . TGTGCCAGCAGCTTTTTATACAGGAGGAACACTGAAGCTTTCTTT CASSFLYRRNTEAFF
few TRBJ1-2 TRBV14 TRBD1 TGTGCCAGCAGCCTGGGACAGGGAAGGGGCTACACCTTC CASSLGQGRGYTF
. TRBJ2-2 TRBV9 . TGTGCCAGCAGCGTACGCACAGAGAACACCGGGGAGCTGTTTTTT CASSVRTENTGELFF
. TRBJ1-3 TRBV6-5 . TGTGCCAGCATTCGGACTATGTATGGAAACACCATATATTTT CASIRTMYGNTIYF
once TRBJ2-2 TRBV19 TRBD2 TGTGCCAGTAGTGCCCCGAGGACGTGGAGCGGGGGGAGTACCGGGGAGCTGTTTTTT CASSAPRTWSGGSTGELFF
. TRBJ1-6 TRBV5-1 . TGCGCCAGCAGCTTGGGCGGGGACCCGAGGTCCTATAATTCACCCCTCCACTTT CASSLGGDPRSYNSPLHF
. TRBJ2-1 TRBV9 TRBD2 TGTGCCAGCAGTGTGGGTAGCGGGGCTTACAATGAGCAGTTCTTC CASSVGSGAYNEQFF
. TRBJ1-5 TRBV6-5 . TGTGCCAGCAGTTACGGGGGCAGGCCCAATCAGCCCCAGCATTTT CASSYGGRPNQPQHF
few TRBJ1-2 TRBV6-5 TRBD1 TGTGCCAGCAGCTCCAGACAGGGGGTAAACTATGGCTACACCTTC CASSSRQGVNYGYTF
. TRBJ2-2 TRBV10-2 . TGCGCCAGCAGTGATGAGGGGGGGACCGGGGAGCTGTTTTTT CASSDEGGTGELFF